The present TCR beta chain was sequenced within a study of beta chain features in type 1 diabetes (dated by TCRdb to 2016 to 2019). For the study in its entirety: No differences in mean age, gender distribution, total cell number or subset yield were found between patients and healthy donors. A total of around 110,000,000 sorted cells were examined across all samples, and RNA yield correlated strongly with the number of cells per subset. The study compared TCRB repertoires of sorted circulating CD4+ T cell subsets between recently diagnosed type 1 diabetes patients and matched healthy donors. Regulatory and stem cell-like memory subsets were obtained from only 8 patients and roughly eight healthy donors, while naive and central memory subsets were obtained from all 30 or so donors. The paper's findings and limits, for the study overall: Sequencing cDNA rather than genomic DNA could over-represent highly expressing activated cells, although activation and CD3 levels did not differ between groups. Patients with type 1 diabetes made fewer insertions and deleted more nucleotides at VDJ recombination sites, implying thymic rearrangement abnormalities. Shorter templates might be favored by PCR, yet because patient and control samples were amplified and corrected together, any such skew would affect both groups equally. HLA sub-analyses involved small numbers of individuals, so any influence of HLA type on TCRB rearrangement remained unresolved. Naive, central memory and regulatory TCRB repertoires appeared to be more similar among patients than among healthy donors. Type 1 diabetes patients showed a moderate but significant shortening of TCRB CDR3 length in all four CD4+ subsets.

The CDR3 sequence holds 15 residues, the cysteine and phenylalanine included. Only the CDR3 DNA stays, 45 bases, in frame from base 1. V lost 6 bases and J lost 5 bases; the stretch between them is 20 bases long. Sequences SQVTM (CDR1) and ANQGSEA (CDR2) are obtained from the germline V gene. All of the isolated RNA was reverse transcribed with the High Capacity cDNA Reverse Transcription Kit, so expressed TCRB transcripts were sequenced. Deep immunoSEQ sequencing was performed on naive, central memory and regulatory T cell samples, with an average of around 3.4 million total reads per sample. Sorted cells were lysed in RLT buffer and RNA was extracted with DNase-treated RNeasy Micro or Mini kits, depending on cell number. To prevent cross-contamination, every cell subset was processed on its own, while patient and healthy donor samples were processed together. Using the immunoSEQ multiplex PCR, TCRB sequences were amplified from cDNA into 87-bp fragments spanning the CDR3 region. Sequencing of the amplicons was performed on the Illumina HiSeq platform. The paper's processing steps were these. Synthetic template baselines were used to correct PCR bias computationally, reads within Hamming distance 2 were collapsed together, and singletons that could not be merged were discarded. Reads were aligned against IMGT so that V, D and J genes, CDR3 length and insertions or deletions at six rearrangement sites could be assigned. Within each subset, clonotype counts were normalized to the number of sorted cells before true diversity and Gini coefficients were calculated with the tcR R package. The overlap coefficient, calculated on TCRB nucleotide sequences, was used to measure repertoire sharing. Out-of-frame TCRB sequences from naive cells were analyzed as a proxy for the pre-selection repertoire. TCRdb limited this immuneACCESS table to in-frame rearrangements with V and J called. A share of clones is missing; checked studies link under half to unresolved V genes, and the rest is unexplained. The DNA was the basis for D and trimming; V, J and clone size are from that table. Across this sample there are 300,000 to 350,000 clones, with approximately 12% seen only once. Roughly 0.016% of the sample goes to the ten largest clones.

A single peripheral blood draw of 90 to 150 mL on average was collected from each donor into heparinised tubes. A BD FACSAria II was used to sort naive, central memory, regulatory and stem cell-like memory CD4+ T cells with a panel that included CD45RO, CCR7, CD25, CD127, CD95 and CD27. Every sorted population had a purity above 98%. PBMCs were separated immediately by Lymphoprep density gradient centrifugation and were stained directly, without being cultured. To minimize batch effects, samples were stained and sorted in pairs, one healthy donor with one patient per experiment. This clone was picked up a small number of times. The specificity of this receptor is unknown. No base quality information exists; no much larger clone differs at one position.

This clonotype was sampled from a woman under 30 with type 1 diabetes. This sequence uses TRBV29-1 and TRBJ2-4, and the D gene may be TRBD2, 6 bases matching. The specimen was naive CD4+ T cells from blood. The sample's cell subset or site label, in plain terms: true naive CD4+ T cells. The CDR3 protein: CSVDSWGSGENIQYF. The DNA is as follows: TGCAGCGTCGACAGTTGGGGTAGCGGCGAAAACATTCAGTACTTC.